These 10 T cell receptor beta chains were all obtained from the same sample, sequenced in a study of blood T cell dynamics during melanoma immunotherapy. Stated time point: week 3, after first cycle of checkpoint inhibitor. This table comes from immunoSEQ multiplex PCR, and its TCRdb copy is limited to in-frame clones, with some not included. The sample holds 6,500 to 10,000 clones; about 85% are singletons and the top ten take roughly 3.5%. The input for sequencing was blood, taken from a patient treated with checkpoint blockade. These receptors were obtained from a human donor with melanoma.

The chain combines TRBV5-1 with TRBJ1-2; possibly TRBD1 for D (6 bases). CDR1 is SGHRS, CDR2 YFSETQ, per germline. Trimming took off 0 bases at V and 4 bases at J, with 10 bases between the two ends. The length of the CDR3 is 14 residues. This CDR3 is CASSLEGGSYGYTF. In nucleotides, the CDR3 is TGCGCCAGCAGCTTGGAGGGGGGATCCTATGGCTACACCTTC.

The V and J genes are TRBV2 and TRBJ1-4; no reliable D call. Germline-derived CDR1 and CDR2 are SNHLY and FYNNEI. Trimming removed 6 bases at V and 6 bases at J, with 14 bases between. This CDR3 is 14 amino acids long. The CDR3 here is CASRGGRGDEKLFF. The CDR3 DNA sequence: TGTGCCAGCAGAGGAGGGCGAGGAGATGAAAAACTGTTTTTT.

CDR3: CASSLQGATNEKLFF. CDR3 bases: TGTGCCAGCAGTTTACAGGGGGCAACTAATGAAAAACTGTTTTTT. This chain uses TRBV28 with TRBJ1-4, with 7 bases lining up with TRBD1. This CDR3 is built from 15 residues. CDR1 is MDHEN and CDR2 is SYDVKM in the germline V gene. Trimming cost V 2 bases and J 0 bases; bases outside gene matches: 0.

The chain carries TRBV11-2 and TRBJ2-7, with a weak D call TRBD2 (5 bases). Germline V gene sequence: CDR1 SGHAT, CDR2 FQNNGV. CDR3 length: 13 residues. Deletions cut 4 bases from V and 5 bases from J, with 12 bases between. The CDR3 nucleotides are TGTGCCAGCAGCTCCCCGAAGGAGGACGAGCAGTACTTC. This codes for CASSSPKEDEQYF.

This chain uses TRBV5-1 with TRBJ2-7, with TRBD1 matching 7 bases. The germline CDR1 and CDR2 sequences are SGHRS and YFSETQ. Losses at the gene ends were 0 bases for V and 1 base for J; bases not matched to a gene: 13. The CDR3 extends over 18 amino acids. CDR3 residues: CASSLGRGSGQMSYEQYF. The CDR3 region has the DNA TGCGCCAGCAGCTTGGGAAGGGGGTCGGGACAGATGTCCTACGAGCAGTACTTC.

This clone appeared once. The CDR3 region is CSAGTGGNTIYF. In nucleotides, the CDR3 is TGCAGCGCCGGGACCGGGGGAAACACCATATATTTT. This rearrangement joins TRBV29-1 to TRBJ1-3; D is perhaps TRBD1 (5 bases). V was cut by 7 bases and J by 4 bases, with 11 bases left in between. The CDR3 consists of 12 residues. Germline values: CDR1 SQVTM, CDR2 ANQGSEA.

In its sample, this clone was seen once. The chain has TRBV7-8 and TRBJ1-3; D may be TRBD1 (6 bases). Deletions cut 6 bases from V and 2 bases from J, with 8 bases between. The CDR3 sequence is 13 residues long. Germline V lookup: CDR1 SGHVS, CDR2 FQNEAQ. CDR3 residues: CASREGAGNTIYF. Written as DNA, the CDR3 is TGTGCCAGCAGGGAGGGGGCTGGAAACACCATATATTTT.

The chain employs TRBV10-3 and TRBJ2-2, with D possibly TRBD2 on 5 matching bases. There are 16 residues in the CDR3. CDR1 and CDR2 from the germline V gene are ENHRY and SYGVKD. Trimming cost V 7 bases and J 4 bases, with 19 bases left between them. CDR3 nucleotides: TGTGCCATCAAGGCGGGCCAGGCAGAGGGCACCGGGGAGCTGTTTTTT. Encoded protein: CAIKAGQAEGTGELFF.

The V call is TRBV10-1, the J call TRBJ1-2; no clear D. V lost 0 bases, J lost 4 bases, and 6 bases lay in between. The CDR3 extends over 13 amino acids. Germline V lookup: CDR1 WNHNN, CDR2 SYGVQD (reference sequence). CDR3 residues: CASSESSSYGYTF. CDR3 bases: TGCGCCAGCAGTGAGTCTAGCAGCTATGGCTACACCTTC.

The chain has TRBV10-2 and TRBJ2-5; D is unclear. Germline V gives CDR1 WSHSY, CDR2 SAAADI. The CDR3 has 16 amino acids. Between the trimmed V and J ends, which lost 4 bases and 7 bases, there was a span of 22 bases. CDR3 residues: CASSVSHPGSFGTQYF. The CDR3 DNA reads as TGCGCCAGCAGTGTGTCCCACCCGGGCTCGTTTGGGACCCAGTACTTC.